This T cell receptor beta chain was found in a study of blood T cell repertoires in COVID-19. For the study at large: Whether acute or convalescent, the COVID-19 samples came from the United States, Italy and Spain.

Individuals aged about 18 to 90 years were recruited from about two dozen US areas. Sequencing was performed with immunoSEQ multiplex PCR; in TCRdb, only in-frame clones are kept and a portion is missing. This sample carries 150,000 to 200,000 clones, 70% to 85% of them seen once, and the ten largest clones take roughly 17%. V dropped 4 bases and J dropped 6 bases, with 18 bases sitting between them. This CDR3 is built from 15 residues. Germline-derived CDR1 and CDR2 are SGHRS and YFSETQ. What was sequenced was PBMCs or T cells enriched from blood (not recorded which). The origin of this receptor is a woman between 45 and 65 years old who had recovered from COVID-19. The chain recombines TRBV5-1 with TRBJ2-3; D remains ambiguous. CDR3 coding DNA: TGCGCCAGCAGCACCTCTACCACCAATCGCGATACGCAGTATTTT. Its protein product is CASSTSTTNRDTQYF.